This T cell receptor (beta chain) was recovered during a study of blood T cell repertoires in COVID-19. Overall study context: T cells, B-cell-depleted T cells, or PBMCs supplied cDNA or gDNA.

In the original analysis: Estimation of nucleated cell counts was performed using reference gene primer amplification. Some clones are missing from TCRdb's copy, which holds only in-frame ones; the method was immunoSEQ multiplex PCR. V and J calls and clone size follow that table, whereas D and trimming were derived from the DNA. The top ten hold around 5.2% of the sample, which has 100,000 to 150,000 clones, approximately 81% seen once. Trimming pared 4 bases from V and 5 bases from J, leaving 8 bases between. From germline, CDR1 is ENHRY and CDR2 SYGVKD. The CDR3 loop spans 12 amino acids. Sequenced: peripheral blood. The receptor's source is a man in his 60s with acute or convalescent COVID-19. The V call is TRBV10-3, the J call TRBJ1-2; D is uncertain. CDR3 DNA sequence: TGTGCCATCAGTGGTGGGAGATATGGCTACACCTTC. Protein: CAISGGRYGYTF.